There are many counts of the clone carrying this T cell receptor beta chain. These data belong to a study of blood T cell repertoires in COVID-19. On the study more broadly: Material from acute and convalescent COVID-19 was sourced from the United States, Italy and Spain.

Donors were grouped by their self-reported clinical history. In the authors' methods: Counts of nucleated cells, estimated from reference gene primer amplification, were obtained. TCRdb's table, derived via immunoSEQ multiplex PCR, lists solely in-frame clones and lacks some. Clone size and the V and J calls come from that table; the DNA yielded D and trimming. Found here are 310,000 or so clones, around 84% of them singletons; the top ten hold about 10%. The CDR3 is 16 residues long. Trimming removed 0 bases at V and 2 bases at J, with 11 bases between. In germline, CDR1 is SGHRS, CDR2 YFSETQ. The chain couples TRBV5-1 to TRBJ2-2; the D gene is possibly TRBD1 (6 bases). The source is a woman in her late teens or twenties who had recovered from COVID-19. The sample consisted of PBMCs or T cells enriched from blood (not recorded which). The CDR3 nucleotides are TGCGCCAGCAGCTTGGGATTGGGACACAACACCGGGGAGCTGTTTTTT. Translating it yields CASSLGLGHNTGELFF.